This is a list of T cell receptor beta chains from one sample in a study of blood T cells in healthy people across ages. TCRdb passed the 5' RACE reads through MiXCR, listing each CDR3 protein once. The repertoire holds 850,000 to 950,000 distinct CDR3 sequences, with less than 35% as singletons. The sample was blood. These receptors were taken from a woman of 80 years or more in good health. Both conserved end residues are part of each CDR3. The D gene is left open where the match is weak.

CDR3aa	j_gene	d_gene	v_gene
CSARDLMYEQYF	TRBJ2-7	.	TRBV20-1
CASSYSGAGTQYF	TRBJ2-5	.	TRBV6-2/TRBV6-3
CASSLEVPHYNEQFF	TRBJ2-1	.	TRBV7-9
CASSFYLGGGYTF	TRBJ1-2	.	TRBV27
CSATTSGRIEQYF	TRBJ2-7	TRBD2	TRBV20-1
CASSAYLSTDTQYF	TRBJ2-3	.	TRBV7-3
CATSGSGARETQYF	TRBJ2-5	.	TRBV24-1
CASRTSGGADAQYF	TRBJ2-3	.	TRBV12-3/TRBV12-4
CASSERDTEAFF	TRBJ1-1	.	TRBV25-1
CASSDVQGSGSPLHF	TRBJ1-6	.	TRBV7-2
CASSLLGIEAFF	TRBJ1-1	.	TRBV12-3/TRBV12-4
CASSDRRGGNSPLHF	TRBJ1-6	TRBD1	TRBV6-2/TRBV6-3
CASSLTLETQFF	.	.	TRBV11-2
CASSVAPAIDTQYF	TRBJ2-3	.	TRBV9
CASSQLIGGGQGGTEAFF	TRBJ1-1	TRBD1	TRBV4-1
CASSFSGGNEKLFF	TRBJ1-4	.	TRBV7-9
CASSQMGSPSGPPYNEQFF	TRBJ2-1	.	TRBV14
CASSSHPGLAGRSYNEQFF	TRBJ2-1	TRBD2	TRBV12-3/TRBV12-4
CASSFRGQGNEQYF	TRBJ2-7	TRBD1	TRBV11-2
CASTRDLTDTQYF	TRBJ2-3	.	TRBV12-3/TRBV12-4
CSAPTTERNTEAFF	TRBJ1-1	.	TRBV20-1
CASSQGAPDNSPLHF	TRBJ1-6	.	TRBV7-9
CASSLGTPHSNQPQHF	TRBJ1-5	.	TRBV7-8
CASRPGTGWTGELFF	TRBJ2-2	TRBD1	TRBV6-2/TRBV6-3
CSARDWRGRSYEQYF	TRBJ2-7	.	TRBV20-1
CASNTGGSGANVLTF	TRBJ2-6	TRBD1	TRBV6-2/TRBV6-3
CASTLQGLDTEAFF	TRBJ1-1	TRBD1	TRBV6-1
CSVARLAETDTQYF	TRBJ2-3	TRBD2	TRBV29-1
CASNPRGTEKLFF	TRBJ1-4	.	TRBV28
CASSLTPGTSSSEQFF	TRBJ2-1	TRBD2	TRBV7-2
CASSLQSLNTEAFF	TRBJ1-1	.	TRBV7-9
CASSPYRAPRGNQPQYF	.	.	TRBV7-2
CASSLFITRSGGTGSPLHF	TRBJ1-6	.	TRBV28
CSVESHTQYF	TRBJ2-3	.	TRBV29-1
CSASLTYEQYF	TRBJ2-7	.	TRBV20-1
CASRLSRGEQYF	TRBJ2-5	TRBD2	TRBV2
CASSYSGTGNADTQYF	TRBJ2-3	TRBD1	TRBV6-2/TRBV6-3
CASSLVQIPNYGYTF	TRBJ1-2	.	TRBV7-2
CASSLDRGWEKLFF	TRBJ1-4	TRBD1	TRBV7-2
CASSWDGFYGYTF	TRBJ1-2	.	TRBV6-2/TRBV6-3
CASSLAGGNYEQYF	TRBJ2-7	TRBD2	TRBV6-5
CASTHATLEQYF	TRBJ2-7	.	TRBV12-3/TRBV12-4
CASSLVSSGAENQYF	TRBJ2-4	.	TRBV7-2
CASSRPGVYEEQYF	TRBJ2-7	.	TRBV7-2
CASSPSPKRGAGDEQFF	TRBJ2-1	TRBD2	TRBV18
CASSFRAPDTQYF	TRBJ2-3	.	TRBV12-3/TRBV12-4
CASSLGRSQETQYF	TRBJ2-5	.	TRBV7-2
CASSSTAGGRKTQYF	TRBJ2-5	TRBD1	TRBV11-2
CASSLVRDSYSPLHF	TRBJ1-6	.	TRBV27
CAWSGTAKYTF	TRBJ1-2	TRBD1	TRBV30
CASSYSSATNEKLFF	TRBJ1-4	.	TRBV6-6
CASSLRNRGFSSYEQYF	TRBJ2-7	TRBD1	TRBV11-2
CASSYSGLHF	TRBJ1-6	.	TRBV6-1
CASSISQGAEEKLFF	TRBJ1-4	TRBD1	TRBV27
CASNRVGGGNTIYF	TRBJ1-3	.	TRBV21-1
CASSLIGPNTDTQYF	TRBJ2-3	.	TRBV5-5
CASRLAGQVNEQFF	TRBJ2-1	TRBD2	TRBV6-2/TRBV6-3